A single sample gave rise to the 3 T cell receptor beta chains below, sequenced in a study of blood T cell repertoires in COVID-19. Profiling relied on immunoSEQ multiplex PCR, and the TCRdb table lists in-frame clones only, not all of them. The sample has some 200,000 clones; around three quarters are singletons. The sample taken for sequencing was peripheral blood. The receptors derive from a woman aged 70-85 years with acute or convalescent COVID-19.

CDR3 residues: CALGQPNTGELFF. The CDR3 bases are TGTGCCTTGGGACAGCCGAACACCGGGGAGCTGTTTTTT. The J gene is TRBJ2-2, the V gene TRBV30, with 7 bases lining up with TRBD1. V was clipped by 7 bases and J by 0 bases; unmatched bases: 2. The germline CDR1 and CDR2 sequences are GTSNPN and SVGIG (reference sequence). The CDR3 runs to 13 residues.

The J gene is TRBJ2-7, the V gene TRBV15; 9 bases are shared with TRBD1. V lost 5 bases and J lost 1; bases outside the gene matches: 6. CDR3 length equals 15 residues. Germline values: CDR1 LNHNV, CDR2 YYDKDF (reference sequence). CDR3 residues: CATSVGTGSSYEQYF. In nucleotides, the CDR3 is TGTGCCACCAGCGTTGGGACAGGGAGTTCCTACGAGCAGTACTTC.

This chain joins TRBV7-9 and TRBJ2-1, with 11 bases lining up with TRBD2. The CDR3 runs 17 residues. Germline CDR1 reads SEHNR; CDR2 reads FQNEAQ (reference sequence). Trimming cost V 5 bases and J 4 bases; bases outside gene matches: 10. In DNA, the CDR3 is TGTGCCAGCAGCCCCTTCCCCCGGACTAGCGGGTACAATGAGCAGTTCTTC. Protein product: CASSPFPRTSGYNEQFF.